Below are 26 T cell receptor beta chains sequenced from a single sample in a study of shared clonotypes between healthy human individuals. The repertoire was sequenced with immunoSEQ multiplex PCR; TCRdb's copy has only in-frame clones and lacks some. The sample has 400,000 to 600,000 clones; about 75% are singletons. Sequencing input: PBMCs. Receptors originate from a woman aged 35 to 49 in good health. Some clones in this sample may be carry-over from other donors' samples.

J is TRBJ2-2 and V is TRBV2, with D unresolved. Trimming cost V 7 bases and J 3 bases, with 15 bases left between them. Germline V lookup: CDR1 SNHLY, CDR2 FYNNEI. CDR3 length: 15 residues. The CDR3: CASTIGLSDTGELFF. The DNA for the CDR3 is TGTGCCAGCACCATAGGGCTCTCAGACACCGGGGAGCTGTTTTTT.

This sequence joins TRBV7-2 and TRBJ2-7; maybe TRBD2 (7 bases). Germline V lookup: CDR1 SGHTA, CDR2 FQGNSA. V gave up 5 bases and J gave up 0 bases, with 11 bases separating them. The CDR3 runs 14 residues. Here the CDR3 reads CASSDRGGSYEQYF. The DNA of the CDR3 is TGTGCCAGCAGCGATAGGGGGGGCTCCTACGAGCAGTACTTC.

The CDR3: CASSSLRQGATRNTQYF. CDR3 coding DNA: TGTGCCAGCAGTTCACTCCGACAGGGGGCTACTAGGAATACGCAGTATTTT. The chain couples TRBV28 to TRBJ2-3, with TRBD1 identical over 10 bases. The CDR3 has 17 residues. CDR1 and CDR2 (germline): MDHEN, SYDVKM. Trimming cost V 4 bases and J 7 bases; bases outside gene matches: 14.

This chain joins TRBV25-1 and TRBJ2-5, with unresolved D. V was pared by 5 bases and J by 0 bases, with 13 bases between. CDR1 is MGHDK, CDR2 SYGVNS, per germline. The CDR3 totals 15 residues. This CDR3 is CASSPIAGYQETQYF. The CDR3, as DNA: TGTGCCAGCAGTCCGATAGCTGGGTACCAAGAGACCCAGTACTTC.

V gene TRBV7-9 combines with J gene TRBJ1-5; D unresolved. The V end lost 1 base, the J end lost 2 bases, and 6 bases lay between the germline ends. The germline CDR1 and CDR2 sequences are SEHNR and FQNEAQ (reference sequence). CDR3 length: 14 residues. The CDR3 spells CASSLVRGNQPQHF. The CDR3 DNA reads TGTGCCAGCAGCTTAGTTCGGGGCAATCAGCCCCAGCATTTT.

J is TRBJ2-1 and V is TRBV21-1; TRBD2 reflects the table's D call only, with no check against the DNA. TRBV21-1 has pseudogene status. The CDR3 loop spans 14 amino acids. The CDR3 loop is CASSKDHESLEQFF. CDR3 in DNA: TGTGCCAGCAGCAAAGACCACGAGAGTCTTGAGCAGTTCTTC.

The CDR3 sequence: CASTYTNTEAFF. The CDR3 DNA reads TGTGCCAGCACCTACACGAACACTGAAGCTTTCTTT. The chain is built from TRBV2 and TRBJ1-1; D remains ambiguous. Germline V lookup: CDR1 SNHLY, CDR2 FYNNEI. The V end was cut by 7 bases, the J end by 1 base, with 7 bases between. The CDR3 runs to 12 residues.

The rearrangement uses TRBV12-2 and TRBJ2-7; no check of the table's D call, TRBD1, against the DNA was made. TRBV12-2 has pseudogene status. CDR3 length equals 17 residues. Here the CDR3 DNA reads TGTGCAAGTCGCTTCTTCCGCCCACAGGGAAGCTCCTACGAGCAGTACTTC. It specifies CASRFFRPQGSSYEQYF.

CDR3 region: CASSGWGRPDLYQPQHF. CDR3 sequence (DNA): TGTGCCAGCAGTGGGTGGGGAAGACCTGACCTTTATCAGCCCCAGCATTTT. The genes are TRBV2 and TRBJ1-5; D gene unclear. V dropped 4 bases and J dropped 5 bases, with 21 bases sitting between them. Germline-derived CDR1 and CDR2 are SNHLY and FYNNEI. This CDR3 comprises 17 residues.

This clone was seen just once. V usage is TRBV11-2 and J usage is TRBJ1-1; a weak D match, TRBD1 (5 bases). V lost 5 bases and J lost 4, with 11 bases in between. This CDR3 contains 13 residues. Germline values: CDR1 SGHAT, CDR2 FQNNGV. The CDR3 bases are TGTGCCAGCAGCCCAGGGTTGGGCACTGAAGCTTTCTTT. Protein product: CASSPGLGTEAFF.

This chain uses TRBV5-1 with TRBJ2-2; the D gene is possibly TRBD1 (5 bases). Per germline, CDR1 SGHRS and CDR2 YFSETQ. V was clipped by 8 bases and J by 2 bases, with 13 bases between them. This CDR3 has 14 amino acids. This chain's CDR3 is CASRTFENTGELFF. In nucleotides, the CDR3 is TGCGCCAGTCGGACATTTGAAAACACCGGGGAGCTGTTTTTT.

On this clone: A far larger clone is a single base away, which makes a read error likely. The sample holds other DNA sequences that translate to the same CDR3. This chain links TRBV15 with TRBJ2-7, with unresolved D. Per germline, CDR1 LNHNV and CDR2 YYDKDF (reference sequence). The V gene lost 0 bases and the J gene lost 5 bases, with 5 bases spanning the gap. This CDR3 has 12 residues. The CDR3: CATSRDEDEQYF. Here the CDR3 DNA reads TGTGCCACCAGCAGAGATGAAGACGAGCAGTACTTC.

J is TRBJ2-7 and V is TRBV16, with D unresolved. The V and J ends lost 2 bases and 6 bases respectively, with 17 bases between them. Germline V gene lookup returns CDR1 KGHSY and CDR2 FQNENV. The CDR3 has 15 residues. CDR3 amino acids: CASSQAMSLRGEQYF. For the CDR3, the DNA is TGTGCCAGCAGCCAAGCGATGTCGCTCCGTGGCGAGCAGTACTTC.

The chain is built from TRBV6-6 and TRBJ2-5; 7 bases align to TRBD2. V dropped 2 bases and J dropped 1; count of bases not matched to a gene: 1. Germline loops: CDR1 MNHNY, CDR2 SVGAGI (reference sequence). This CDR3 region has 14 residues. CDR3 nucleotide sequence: TGTGCCAGCAGTTACGGGGGGGTCCAAGAGACCCAGTACTTC. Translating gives CASSYGGVQETQYF.

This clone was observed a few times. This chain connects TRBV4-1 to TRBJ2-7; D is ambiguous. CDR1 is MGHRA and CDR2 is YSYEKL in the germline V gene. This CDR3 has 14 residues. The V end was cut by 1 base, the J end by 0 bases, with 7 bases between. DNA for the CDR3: TGCGCCAGCAGCCAAGGAATTTTCTCCTACGAGCAGTACTTC. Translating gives CASSQGIFSYEQYF.

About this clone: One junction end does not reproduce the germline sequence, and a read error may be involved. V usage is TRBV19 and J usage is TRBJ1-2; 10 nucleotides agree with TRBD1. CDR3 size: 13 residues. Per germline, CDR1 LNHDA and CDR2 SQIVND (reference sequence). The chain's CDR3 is CASSIGDRGLGAF. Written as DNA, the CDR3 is TGTGCCAGTAGTATAGGGGACAGGGGCCTCGGCGCCTTC.

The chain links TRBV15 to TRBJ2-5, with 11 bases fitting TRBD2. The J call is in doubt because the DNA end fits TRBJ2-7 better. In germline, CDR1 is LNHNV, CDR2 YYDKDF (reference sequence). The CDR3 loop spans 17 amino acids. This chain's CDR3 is CATSMPFSSGRGHEQYF. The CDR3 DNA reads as TGTGCCACCAGCATGCCTTTTAGTAGCGGGAGGGGCCACGAGCAGTACTTC.

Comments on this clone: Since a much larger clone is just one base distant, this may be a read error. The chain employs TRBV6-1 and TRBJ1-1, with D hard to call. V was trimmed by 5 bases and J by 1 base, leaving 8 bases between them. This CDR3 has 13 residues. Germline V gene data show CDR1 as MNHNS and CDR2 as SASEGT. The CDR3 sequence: CASSFNGNTEAFF. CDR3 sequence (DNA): TGTGCCAGCAGTTTCAACGGGAACACTGAAGCTTTCTTT.

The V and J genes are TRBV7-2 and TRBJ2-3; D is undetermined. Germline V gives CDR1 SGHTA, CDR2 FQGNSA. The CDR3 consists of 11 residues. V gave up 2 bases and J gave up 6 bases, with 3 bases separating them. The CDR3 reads CASSLRDTQYF. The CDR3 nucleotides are TGTGCCAGCAGCTTACGTGATACGCAGTATTTT.

CDR3 nucleotide sequence: TGTGCCAGCAGAGTCCCGGGACAGGAGACCGGGGAGCTGTTTTTT. It encodes CASRVPGQETGELFF. The rearrangement joins TRBV6-5 to TRBJ2-2; TRBD1 agrees at 8 bases. Losses at the gene ends were 6 bases for V and 5 bases for J; bases not matched to a gene: 8. Germline values: CDR1 MNHEY, CDR2 SVGAGI. This CDR3 spans 15 amino acids.

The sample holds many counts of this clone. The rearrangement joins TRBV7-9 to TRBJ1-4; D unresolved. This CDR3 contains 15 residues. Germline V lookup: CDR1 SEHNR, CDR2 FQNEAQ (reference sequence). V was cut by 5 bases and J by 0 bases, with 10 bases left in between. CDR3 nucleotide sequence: TGTGCCAGCAGCGGTTGGGTGGCAACTAATGAAAAACTGTTTTTT. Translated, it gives CASSGWVATNEKLFF.

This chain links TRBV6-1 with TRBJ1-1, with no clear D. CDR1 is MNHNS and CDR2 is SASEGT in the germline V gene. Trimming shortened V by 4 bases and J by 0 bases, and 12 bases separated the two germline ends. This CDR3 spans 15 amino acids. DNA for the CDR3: TGTGCCAGCAGTGCCGGACTTGGCCTGAACACTGAAGCTTTCTTT. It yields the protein CASSAGLGLNTEAFF.

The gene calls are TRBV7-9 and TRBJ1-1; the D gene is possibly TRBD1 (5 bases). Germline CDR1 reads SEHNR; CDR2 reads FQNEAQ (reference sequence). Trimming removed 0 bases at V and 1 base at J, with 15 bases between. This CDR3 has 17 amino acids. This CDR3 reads CASSLAWGYEANTEAFF. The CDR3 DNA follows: TGTGCCAGCAGCTTAGCGTGGGGGTACGAGGCGAACACTGAAGCTTTCTTT.

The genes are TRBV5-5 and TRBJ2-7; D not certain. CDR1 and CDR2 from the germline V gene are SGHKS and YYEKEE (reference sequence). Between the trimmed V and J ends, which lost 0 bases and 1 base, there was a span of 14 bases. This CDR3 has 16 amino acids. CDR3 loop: CASSLAPGSPSYEQYF. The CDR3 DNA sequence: TGTGCCAGCAGCTTGGCCCCCGGAAGTCCTTCCTACGAGCAGTACTTC. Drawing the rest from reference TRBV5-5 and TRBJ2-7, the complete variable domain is DAGVTQSPTHLIKTRGQQVTLRCSPISGHKSVSWYQQVLGQGPQFIFQYYEKEERGRGNFPDRFSARQFPNYSSELNVNALLLGDSALYLCASSLAPGSPSYEQYFGPGTRLTVT.

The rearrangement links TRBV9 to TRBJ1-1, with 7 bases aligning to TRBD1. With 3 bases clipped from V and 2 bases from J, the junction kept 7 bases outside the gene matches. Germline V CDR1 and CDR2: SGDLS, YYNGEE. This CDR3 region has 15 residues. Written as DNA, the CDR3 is TGTGCCAGCAGCGGACCCCGGGACAGTAACACTGAAGCTTTCTTT. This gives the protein CASSGPRDSNTEAFF. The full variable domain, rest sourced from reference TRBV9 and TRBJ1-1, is DSGVTQTPKHLITATGQRVTLRCSPRSGDLSVYWYQQSLDQGLQFLIQYYNGEERAKGNILERFSAQQFPDLHSELNLSSLELGDSALYFCASSGPRDSNTEAFFGQGTRLTVV.

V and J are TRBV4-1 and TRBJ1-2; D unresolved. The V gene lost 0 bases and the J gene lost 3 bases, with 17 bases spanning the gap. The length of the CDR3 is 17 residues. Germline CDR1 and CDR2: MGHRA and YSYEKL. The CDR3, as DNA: TGCGCCAGCAGCCAAGATCATGGGCAGATGTGGGACTATGGCTACACCTTC. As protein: CASSQDHGQMWDYGYTF.